Listed here are 16 T cell receptor beta chains from one sample, sequenced in a study of cytomegalovirus exposure and HLA in healthy donors. In the PCR, 60 Vbeta and 13 Jbeta primers were used. Only in-frame clones appear in the TCRdb table, and some are missing; sequencing was by immunoSEQ multiplex PCR. The sample shows about 100,000 clones, 76% of them seen only once. Specimen: PBMCs. These TCRs come from a woman aged 18-35 years in good health and CMV-seropositive.

The J gene is TRBJ2-7, the V gene TRBV30; TRBD1 is a possible D gene (5 bases). Germline CDR1 GTSNPN, CDR2 SVGIG (reference sequence). The CDR3 loop spans 12 amino acids. The CDR3 loop reads CGWGRHLYEQYF. DNA for the CDR3: TGTGGGTGGGGCCGGCACCTCTACGAGCAGTACTTC.

This clone was counted between two and nine times. The V call is TRBV5-4, the J call TRBJ1-3; TRBD1 aligns across 9 bases. Germline loops: CDR1 SGHNT, CDR2 YYREEE (reference sequence). The CDR3 sequence is 17 residues long. The ends lost 4 bases at V and 0 bases at J; junction bases unmatched: 8. The CDR3 is CASSNLTGGLSGNTIYF. The CDR3 nucleotides are TGTGCCAGCAGCAACCTAACAGGGGGCCTCTCTGGAAACACCATATATTTT.

This chain joins TRBV30 and TRBJ1-6; possible D gene TRBD1, 5 bases. V gave up 4 bases and J gave up 9 bases, with 16 bases separating them. Germline assignment: CDR1 GTSNPN and CDR2 SVGIG (reference sequence). The CDR3 spans 14 residues. CDR3 in DNA: TGTGCCTGGATGTTAGGGGCGGTTGGTTCACCCCTCCACTTT. It codes for CAWMLGAVGSPLHF.

J is TRBJ1-5 and V is TRBV2; perhaps TRBD1 as D (6 bases). The CDR3 contains 15 residues. Trimming left V 7 bases short and J 1 base short, with 14 bases between. Per the germline V gene, CDR1 is SNHLY and CDR2 is FYNNEI. The CDR3 loop reads CASTLGGTSNQPQHF. Here the CDR3 DNA reads TGTGCCAGCACCCTGGGGGGGACAAGCAATCAGCCCCAGCATTTT.

This clone appeared a single time. The CDR3: CASSPGASGSIASYEQYF. DNA for the CDR3: TGTGCCAGCTCACCAGGGGCTAGCGGGAGTATAGCGTCCTACGAGCAGTACTTC. The chain has TRBV18 and TRBJ2-7; TRBD2 matches at 10 bases. Germline V gene lookup returns CDR1 KGHSH and CDR2 LQKENI. The CDR3 has 18 amino acids. The V segment lost 2 bases and the J segment 1 base; nucleotides outside the gene matches: 11.

This clone was found a few times. This chain uses TRBV4-2 with TRBJ2-1; 8 positions agree with TRBD2. The CDR3 sequence is 15 residues long. CDR1 is LGHNA, CDR2 YNFKEQ, per germline. The ends lost 0 bases at V and 4 bases at J; junction bases unmatched: 2. CDR3: CASSQETSEYNEQFF. DNA for the CDR3: TGTGCCAGCAGCCAAGAGACTAGCGAATACAATGAGCAGTTCTTC.

This chain joins TRBV4-2 and TRBJ2-3; TRBD2 agrees at 13 bases. CDR3 length: 22 residues. The germline CDR1 and CDR2 sequences are LGHNA and YNFKEQ. J was trimmed by 0 bases and V by 0 bases; bases with no gene match: 15. CDR3 loop: CASSQDTDVGLAGQRSTDTQYF. DNA for the CDR3: TGTGCCAGCAGCCAAGATACGGATGTGGGACTAGCGGGGCAGAGAAGCACAGATACGCAGTATTTT.

V is TRBV30 and J is TRBJ1-4; possible D gene TRBD1, 6 bases. CDR1 is GTSNPN and CDR2 is SVGIG in the germline V gene (reference sequence). The CDR3 totals 15 residues. V was cut by 4 bases and J by 5 bases, with 17 bases left in between. The CDR3 DNA reads TGTGCCTGGATCAATGGGGGGGCCGAGAATGAAAAACTGTTTTTT. This gives the protein CAWINGGAENEKLFF.

The chain is built from TRBV6-5 and TRBJ1-1, with D perhaps TRBD1 (6 bases). With 10 bases removed from V and 7 bases from J, the gap between germline ends came to 19 bases. Germline loops: CDR1 MNHEY, CDR2 SVGAGI. The CDR3 extends over 13 amino acids. The chain's CDR3 is CATRRGGGGEAFF. CDR3 nucleotides: TGTGCCACCCGGAGGGGGGGCGGCGGTGAAGCTTTCTTT.

The V call is TRBV5-1, the J call TRBJ1-2; D ambiguous. Germline-derived CDR1 and CDR2 are SGHRS and YFSETQ. V was cut by 0 bases and J by 2 bases, with 20 bases left in between. The CDR3 spans 18 residues. The CDR3 loop is CASSLANRVGRRNYGYTF. The CDR3 coding sequence is TGCGCCAGCAGCTTGGCCAACCGGGTAGGCCGGCGAAACTATGGCTACACCTTC.

The CDR3 loop is CASSSAKTGGNEKLFF. CDR3 nucleotides: TGCGCCAGCAGCTCCGCGAAGACAGGGGGTAATGAAAAACTGTTTTTT. This chain uses TRBV5-1 with TRBJ1-4, with 9 bases aligning to TRBD1. Germline V gene lookup returns CDR1 SGHRS and CDR2 YFSETQ. The CDR3 sequence is 16 residues long. The junction had 7 bases not matched to a gene; V was cut back by 3 bases and J by 4 bases.

The V gene is TRBV6-1, the J gene TRBJ1-2; tentative D call: TRBD1 (5 bases). The V end was cut by 4 bases, the J end by 0 bases, with 15 bases between. The length of the CDR3 is 16 residues. Germline lookup yields CDR1 MNHNS and CDR2 SASEGT. This CDR3 reads CASSAQRGPANYGYTF. The CDR3 region has the DNA TGTGCCAGCAGTGCGCAGCGGGGCCCTGCTAACTATGGCTACACCTTC.

This clone came up once. The germline gene is not matched at one end of the junction; a read error may be the cause. The V call is TRBV5-1, the J call TRBJ1-1, with TRBD1 matching 7 bases. Germline CDR1 is SGHRS and CDR2 is YFSETQ. The CDR3 sequence is 16 residues long. The CDR3 DNA reads TGCGCCATCAGCGAGGAGTTCCAGGGGGTGGGCACTGAAGCTTTCTTT. It codes for CAISEEFQGVGTEAFF.

The gene calls are TRBV19 and TRBJ1-3, with D unclear. Looked up from germline, CDR1 is LNHDA and CDR2 is SQIVND (reference sequence). The CDR3 is 13 residues long. The V end lost 5 bases, the J end lost 2 bases, and 7 bases lay between the germline ends. CDR3 sequence: CASSPQAGNTIYF. CDR3 DNA: TGTGCCAGTAGTCCCCAGGCTGGAAACACCATATATTTT.

The V and J genes are TRBV13 and TRBJ2-1, with 9 positions matching TRBD2. The V gene end was trimmed by 6 bases and the J gene end by 8 bases; junction bases not matched to a gene: 8. From germline, CDR1 is PRHDT and CDR2 FYEKMQ (reference sequence). The CDR3 extends over 14 amino acids. The CDR3 loop reads CASSLAGPGDEQFF. The CDR3 coding sequence is TGTGCCAGCAGTCTAGCGGGACCTGGGGATGAGCAGTTCTTC. Combining the CDR3 with reference TRBV13 and TRBJ2-1 gives the whole variable domain AAGVIQSPRHLIKEKRETATLKCYPIPRHDTVYWYQQGPGQDPQFLISFYEKMQSDKGSIPDRFSAQQFSDYHSELNMSSLELGDSALYFCASSLAGPGDEQFFGPGTRLTVL.

The V call is TRBV9, the J call TRBJ1-3; D gene ambiguous. This CDR3 is 13 amino acids long. V lost 1 base and J 4 bases, leaving 6 bases between the germline ends. Germline-derived CDR1 and CDR2 are SGDLS and YYNGEE. CDR3 loop: CASSVISGNTIYF. The CDR3 bases are TGTGCCAGCAGCGTAATTTCAGGAAACACCATATATTTT.